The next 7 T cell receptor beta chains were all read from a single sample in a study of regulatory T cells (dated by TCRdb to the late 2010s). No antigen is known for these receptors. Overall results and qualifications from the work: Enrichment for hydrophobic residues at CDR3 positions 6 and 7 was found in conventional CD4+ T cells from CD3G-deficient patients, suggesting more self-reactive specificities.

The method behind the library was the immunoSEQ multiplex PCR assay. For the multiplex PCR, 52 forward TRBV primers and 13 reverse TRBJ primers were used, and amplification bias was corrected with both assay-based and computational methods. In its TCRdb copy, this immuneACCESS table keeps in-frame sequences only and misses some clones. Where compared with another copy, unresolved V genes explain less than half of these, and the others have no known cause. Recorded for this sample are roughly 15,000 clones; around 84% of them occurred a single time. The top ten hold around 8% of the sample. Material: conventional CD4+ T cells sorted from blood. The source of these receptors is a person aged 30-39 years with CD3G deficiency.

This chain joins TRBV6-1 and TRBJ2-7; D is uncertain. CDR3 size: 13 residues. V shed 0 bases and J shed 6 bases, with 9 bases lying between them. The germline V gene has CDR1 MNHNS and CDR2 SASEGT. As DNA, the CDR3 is TGTGCCAGCAGTGAAGCGATAAGTCGCGAGCAGTACTTC. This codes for CASSEAISREQYF.

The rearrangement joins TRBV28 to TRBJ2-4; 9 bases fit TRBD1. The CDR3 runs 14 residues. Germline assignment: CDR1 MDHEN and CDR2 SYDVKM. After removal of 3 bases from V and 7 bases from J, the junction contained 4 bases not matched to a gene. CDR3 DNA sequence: TGTGCCAGCAGTTTGGGTGGACAGGGGAACATTCAGTACTTC. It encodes CASSLGGQGNIQYF.

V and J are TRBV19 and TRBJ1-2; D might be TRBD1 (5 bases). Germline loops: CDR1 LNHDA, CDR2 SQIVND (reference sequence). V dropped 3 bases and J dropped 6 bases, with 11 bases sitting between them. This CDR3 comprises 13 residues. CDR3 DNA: TGTGCCAGTAGTATCGGCAGGGATCATGGCTACACCTTC. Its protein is CASSIGRDHGYTF.

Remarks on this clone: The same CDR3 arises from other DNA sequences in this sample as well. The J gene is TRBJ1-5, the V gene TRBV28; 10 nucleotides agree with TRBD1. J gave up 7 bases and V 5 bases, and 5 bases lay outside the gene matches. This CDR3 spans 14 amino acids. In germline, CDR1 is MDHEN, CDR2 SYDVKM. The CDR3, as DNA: TGTGCCAGCAGTCGGACAGGGGGAGGCCAGCCCCAGCATTTT. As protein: CASSRTGGGQPQHF.

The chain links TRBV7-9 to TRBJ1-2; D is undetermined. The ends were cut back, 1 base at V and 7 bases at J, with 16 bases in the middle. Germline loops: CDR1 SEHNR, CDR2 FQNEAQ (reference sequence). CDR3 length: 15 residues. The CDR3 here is CASSLDEGKIRGYTF. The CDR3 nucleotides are TGTGCCAGCAGCTTAGACGAGGGTAAAATACGTGGCTACACCTTC.

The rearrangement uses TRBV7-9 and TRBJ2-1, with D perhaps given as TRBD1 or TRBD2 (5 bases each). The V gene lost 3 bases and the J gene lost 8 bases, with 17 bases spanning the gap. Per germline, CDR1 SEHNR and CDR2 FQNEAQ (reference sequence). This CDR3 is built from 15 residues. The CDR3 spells CASSFPGAPRDEQFF. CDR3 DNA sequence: TGTGCCAGCAGCTTCCCCGGGGCCCCACGGGATGAGCAGTTCTTC.

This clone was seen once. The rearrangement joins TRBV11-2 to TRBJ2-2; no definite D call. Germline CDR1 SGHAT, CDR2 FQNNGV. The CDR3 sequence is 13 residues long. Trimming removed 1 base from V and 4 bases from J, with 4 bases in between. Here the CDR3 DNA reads TGTGCCAGCAGCTTAGTAGCCACCGGGGAGCTGTTTTTT. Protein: CASSLVATGELFF.